This paragraph reports one TCR beta chain. Its target is unknown. V was clipped by 3 bases and J by 4 bases; unmatched bases: 11. Germline V gene data show CDR1 as SGHAT and CDR2 as FQDESV (reference sequence). The CDR3 has 17 amino acids. TCRdb reprocessed the reads with MiXCR, giving one entry per CDR3 protein. The sample includes about 450,000 distinct CDR3 sequences, under 40% seen only once; the top ten take approximately 15%. The data derive from a study of T cell repertoires in cytomegalovirus infection. Study information: Carrying CMV and the relevant HLA type showed in public TCR beta signatures. The study, taken as a whole, reports: Pooled public TCR beta family frequency picked out CMV carriers with the relevant HLA. Within the response measured ex vivo, HLA-C-restricted CMV-specific TCR beta clonotypes were dominant.

The TCR sequence derives from a human donor in good health (CMV status not recorded). Some clones in this sample may be carry-over from other donors' samples. The rearrangement links TRBV11-1 to TRBJ1-1, with TRBD1 matching over 10 bases. The sequenced sample consisted of PBMCs. The CDR3 region has the DNA TGTGCCAGCAGCTTGTTGGGACAGGGGTTGGCCGTCACTGAAGCTTTCTTT. Residues: CASSLLGQGLAVTEAFF.